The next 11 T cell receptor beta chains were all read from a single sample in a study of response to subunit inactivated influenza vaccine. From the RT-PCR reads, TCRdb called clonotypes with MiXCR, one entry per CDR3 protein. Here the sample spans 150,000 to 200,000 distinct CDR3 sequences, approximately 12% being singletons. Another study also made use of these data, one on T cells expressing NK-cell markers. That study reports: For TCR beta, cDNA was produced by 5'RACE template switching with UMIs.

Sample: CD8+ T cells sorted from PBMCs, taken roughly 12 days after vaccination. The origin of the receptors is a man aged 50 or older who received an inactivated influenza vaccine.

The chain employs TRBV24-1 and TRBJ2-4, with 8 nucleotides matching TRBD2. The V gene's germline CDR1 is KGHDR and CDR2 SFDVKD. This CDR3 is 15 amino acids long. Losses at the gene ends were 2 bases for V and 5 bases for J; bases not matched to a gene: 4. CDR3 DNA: TGTGCCACCAGTGATTCGCGGGGGGCGGAAAACATTCAGTACTTC. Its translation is CATSDSRGAENIQYF.

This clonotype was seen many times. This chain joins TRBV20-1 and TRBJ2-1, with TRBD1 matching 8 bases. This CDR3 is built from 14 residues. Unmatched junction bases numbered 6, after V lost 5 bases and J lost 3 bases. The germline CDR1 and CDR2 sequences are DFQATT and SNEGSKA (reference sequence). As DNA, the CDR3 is TGCAGTGCTGACAGGGGCGAGGACTACAATGAGCAGTTCTTC. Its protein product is CSADRGEDYNEQFF.

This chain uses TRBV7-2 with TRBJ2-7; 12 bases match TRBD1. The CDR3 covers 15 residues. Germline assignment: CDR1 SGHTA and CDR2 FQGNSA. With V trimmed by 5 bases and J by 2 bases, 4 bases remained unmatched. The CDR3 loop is CASSPGTGGTYEQYF. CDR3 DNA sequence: TGTGCCAGCAGCCCTGGGACAGGGGGCACCTACGAGCAGTACTTC.

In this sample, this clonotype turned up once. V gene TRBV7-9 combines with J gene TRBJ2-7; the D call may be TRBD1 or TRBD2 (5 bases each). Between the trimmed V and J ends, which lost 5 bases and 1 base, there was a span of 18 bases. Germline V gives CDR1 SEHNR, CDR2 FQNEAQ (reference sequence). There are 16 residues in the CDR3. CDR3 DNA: TGTGCCAGCAGCATCCGGGGCCAAACCCTGTCCTACGAGCAGTACTTC. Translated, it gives CASSIRGQTLSYEQYF. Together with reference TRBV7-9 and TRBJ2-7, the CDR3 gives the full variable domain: DTGVSQNPRHKITKRGQNVTFRCDPISEHNRLYWYRQTLGQGPEFLTYFQNEAQLEKSRLLSDRFSAERPKGSFSTLEIQRTEQGDSAMYLCASSIRGQTLSYEQYFGPGTRLTVT.

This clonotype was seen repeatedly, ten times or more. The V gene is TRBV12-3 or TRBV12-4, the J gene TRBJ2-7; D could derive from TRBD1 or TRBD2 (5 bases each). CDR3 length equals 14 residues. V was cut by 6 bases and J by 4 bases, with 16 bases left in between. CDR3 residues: CASSHSGTFYEQYF. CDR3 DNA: TGTGCCAGCAGCCATTCCGGGACCTTTTACGAGCAGTACTTC.

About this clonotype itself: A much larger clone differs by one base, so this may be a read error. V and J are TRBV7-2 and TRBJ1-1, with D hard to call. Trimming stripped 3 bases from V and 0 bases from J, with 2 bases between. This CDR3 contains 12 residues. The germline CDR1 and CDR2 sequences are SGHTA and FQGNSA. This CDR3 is CASSFMNTEAFF. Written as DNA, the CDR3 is TGTGCCAGCAGCTTCATGAACACTGAAGCTTTCTTT.

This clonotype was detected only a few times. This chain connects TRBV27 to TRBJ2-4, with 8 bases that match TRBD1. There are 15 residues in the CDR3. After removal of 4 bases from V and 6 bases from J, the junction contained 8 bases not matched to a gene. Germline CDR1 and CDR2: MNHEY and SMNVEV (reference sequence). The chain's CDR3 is CASSSGGAGRNIQYF. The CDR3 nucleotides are TGTGCCAGCAGTTCAGGGGGCGCGGGGAGAAACATTCAGTACTTC.

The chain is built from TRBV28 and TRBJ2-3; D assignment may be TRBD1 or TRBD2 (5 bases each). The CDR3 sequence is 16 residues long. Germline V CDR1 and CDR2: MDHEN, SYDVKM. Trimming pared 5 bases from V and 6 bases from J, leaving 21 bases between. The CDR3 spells CASSPGTRDQGDTQYF. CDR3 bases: TGTGCCAGCAGTCCTGGGACCAGGGATCAGGGCGATACGCAGTATTTT.

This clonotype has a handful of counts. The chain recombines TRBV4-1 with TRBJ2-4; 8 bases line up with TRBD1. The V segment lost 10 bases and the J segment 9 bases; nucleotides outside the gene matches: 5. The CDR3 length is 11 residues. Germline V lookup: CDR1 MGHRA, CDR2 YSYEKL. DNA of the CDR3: TGCGCCACAAGAGGACAGGGCATTCAGTACTTC. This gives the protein CATRGQGIQYF.

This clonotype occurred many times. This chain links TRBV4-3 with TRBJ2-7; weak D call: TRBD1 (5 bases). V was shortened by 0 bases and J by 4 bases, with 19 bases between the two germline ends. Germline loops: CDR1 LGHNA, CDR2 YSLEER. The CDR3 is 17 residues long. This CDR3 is CASSQDRSPGSFYEQYF. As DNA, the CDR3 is TGCGCCAGCAGCCAAGATAGGTCTCCAGGGTCCTTTTACGAGCAGTACTTC.

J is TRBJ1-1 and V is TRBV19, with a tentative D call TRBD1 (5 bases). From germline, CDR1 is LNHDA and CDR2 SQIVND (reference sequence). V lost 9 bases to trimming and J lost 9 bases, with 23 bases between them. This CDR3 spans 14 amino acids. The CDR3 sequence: CASHFGGAGKKAFF. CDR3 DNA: TGTGCCAGCCATTTTGGGGGAGCTGGGAAGAAAGCTTTCTTT.